These 9 T cell receptor beta chains came from one sample sequenced in a study of human T cells and chemical hapten exposure. Indicated time point: patch test 3, about 24 weeks after DPC sensitization. The treatment denotes: therapeutic diphenylcyclopropenone sensitization with weekly scalp DPC. One entry per CDR3 protein results from TCRdb running MiXCR on the RACE reads. The sample lists 150,000 to 200,000 distinct CDR3 sequences, roughly a quarter seen once, with roughly 2% in the top ten. This material consisted of whole blood, taken in connection with sensitization to the hapten diphenylcyclopropenone (DPC). The receptors derive from a woman aged 18-29 years with alopecia areata. Some clones in this sample may be carry-over from other donors' samples.

The rearrangement uses TRBV12-3 or TRBV12-4 and TRBJ2-5; 9 nucleotides line up with TRBD2. The CDR3 spans 21 residues. The ends lost 5 bases at V and 2 bases at J; junction bases unmatched: 24. CDR3 protein: CASSPDRHPGTSSRFQETQYF. The DNA of the CDR3 is TGTGCCAGCAGTCCCGACCGACATCCCGGGACTAGCAGTAGGTTTCAAGAGACCCAGTACTTC.

The V gene is TRBV6-6, the J gene TRBJ2-3, with 7 bases fitting TRBD2. Germline CDR1 and CDR2: MNHNY and SVGAGI (reference sequence). This CDR3 region has 13 residues. V trimming: 11 bases; J trimming: 3 bases; junction bases outside the gene matches: 8. CDR3 loop: CAGGGAGTDTQYF. In nucleotides, the CDR3 is TGTGCCGGCGGGGGTGCGGGAACAGATACGCAGTATTTT.

This clonotype appeared a few times. The chain is built from TRBV2 and TRBJ2-1; weak D call: TRBD2 (5 bases). This CDR3 contains 15 residues. V lost 3 bases and J 0 bases, leaving 9 bases between the germline ends. CDR1 is SNHLY, CDR2 FYNNEI, per germline. The CDR3 DNA reads TGTGCCAGCAGTGAGACGGCGGGCTCCTACAATGAGCAGTTCTTC. Its protein product is CASSETAGSYNEQFF.

This clonotype occurred a few times. V and J are TRBV4-1 and TRBJ2-7; D is ambiguous. The CDR3 has 16 residues. The germline V gene encodes CDR1 MGHRA and CDR2 YSYEKL. The V end was cut by 3 bases, the J end by 0 bases, with 15 bases between. Written as DNA, the CDR3 is TGCGCCAGCAGCCAGTTTCCACGCAGAGACTCCTACGAGCAGTACTTC. Protein product: CASSQFPRRDSYEQYF.

This clonotype has just a few counts. The J gene is TRBJ1-2, the V gene TRBV20-1, with 8 bases lining up with TRBD1. The ends lost 3 bases at V and 4 bases at J; junction bases unmatched: 7. The germline gives CDR1 DFQATT, CDR2 SNEGSKA (reference sequence). This CDR3 is 14 amino acids long. For the CDR3, the DNA is TGCAGTGCTAGTCGCAGGGGGCTGAGCTATGGCTACACCTTC. It codes for CSASRRGLSYGYTF.

This clonotype came up many times. The rearrangement links TRBV2 to TRBJ2-4; D ambiguous. The V and J ends lost 5 bases and 8 bases respectively, with 10 bases between them. This CDR3 has 12 residues. The V gene's germline CDR1 is SNHLY and CDR2 FYNNEI. This chain's CDR3 is CASSPTKDIQYF. DNA for the CDR3: TGTGCCAGCAGTCCCACGAAAGACATTCAGTACTTC.

This clonotype was picked up many times. The chain recombines TRBV18 with TRBJ1-2; D call uncertain. The CDR3 is 14 residues long. Germline V lookup: CDR1 KGHSH, CDR2 LQKENI. Deletions cut 1 base from V and 2 bases from J, with 8 bases between. DNA for the CDR3: TGTGCCAGCTCACCACGTATGCAGAACTATGGCTACACCTTC. It translates to CASSPRMQNYGYTF.

The chain employs TRBV4-2 and TRBJ2-7, with 12 bases identical to TRBD2. The trim removed 4 bases at V and 6 bases at J, leaving 4 bases unmatched. Germline V gene data show CDR1 as LGHNA and CDR2 as YNFKEQ. The CDR3 is 14 amino acids. The CDR3 region has the DNA TGTGCCAGCAGCCCTAGCGGGGGGGCCTTCGAGCAGTACTTC. It is translated as CASSPSGGAFEQYF.

The J gene is TRBJ2-7, the V gene TRBV4-1; tentatively, D is TRBD1 or TRBD2 (5 bases each). Trimming took off 5 bases at V and 2 bases at J, with 16 bases between the two ends. This CDR3 is built from 15 residues. Germline CDR1 MGHRA, CDR2 YSYEKL. The CDR3 sequence is CASSMGPIAAYEQYF. The CDR3 DNA reads TGCGCCAGCAGCATGGGACCCATTGCGGCCTACGAGCAGTACTTC.